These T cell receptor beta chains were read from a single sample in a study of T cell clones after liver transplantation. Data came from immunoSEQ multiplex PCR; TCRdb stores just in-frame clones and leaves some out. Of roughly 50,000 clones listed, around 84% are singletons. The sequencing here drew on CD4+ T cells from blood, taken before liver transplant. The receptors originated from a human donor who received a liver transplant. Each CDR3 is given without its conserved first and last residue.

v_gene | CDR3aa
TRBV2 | ASSKEQGGQPQH
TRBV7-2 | ASSLALAGGRETQY
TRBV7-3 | ASSTRTRGTDTQY
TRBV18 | ASSLLSGMNTGELF
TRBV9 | ASSASPTGGIGNTIY
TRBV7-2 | ASSSLWRGRSLFEQY
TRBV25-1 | ASSELGGTSTEAF
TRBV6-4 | ASSSGADTGELF
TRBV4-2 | ASSQDLLARGTGELF
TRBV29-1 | SGGQGRVNTEAF
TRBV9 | ASSVQGRGGETQY
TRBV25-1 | ASSERRWSGGADTQY
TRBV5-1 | ASNLSISNYGYT
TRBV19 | ASSPSLNEQF
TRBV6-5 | ASSYSQGEKLF
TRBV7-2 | APQGRKREGLNTGELF
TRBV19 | ASAFRDGGEKLF
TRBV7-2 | ASSLSGGYSYEQY
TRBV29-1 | SVDVSGNGETQY
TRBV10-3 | AISEPRLRLEQF
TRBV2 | ASTLLAGVQETQY
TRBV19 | ASSIVDGDYNEQF
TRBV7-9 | ASSSTARNSEAF
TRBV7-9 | ASSRGTGSETQY
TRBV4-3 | ASSQESAGANYGYT
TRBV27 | ASSFRVPNTEAF
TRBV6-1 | ASSEGRDRVNRRQPQH
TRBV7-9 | ASSLGAYEQY
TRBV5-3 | ARSLWQGGGYT
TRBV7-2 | ASSLLPGQGYNEQF
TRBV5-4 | ASRVGTSGVNEQF
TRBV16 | ASSRSGGPTDTQY
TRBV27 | ASSRGGEGYEQY
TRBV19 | ASSATGNEKLF
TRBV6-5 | ASSSPSSQQY
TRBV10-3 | AISESAGNTGELF
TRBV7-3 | ASSLSGTNNEQF
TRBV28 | ASISGGTGELF
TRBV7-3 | ASSPQGAGTGELF
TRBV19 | ASSILGGQGDEQF
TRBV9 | ASSHSSLRAGANVLT
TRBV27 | ASTPQGTNNSPLH
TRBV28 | ASSFSAGYETQY
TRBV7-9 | ASSLSGYEQY
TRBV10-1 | ASSNPGNSPLH
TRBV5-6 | ASSPGTGEYEQY
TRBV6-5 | ASRRTDTQY
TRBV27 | ASSLRLAGVSEQF
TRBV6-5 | ASSSGEGDHSSLH
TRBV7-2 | ASSLQTDWDIQY
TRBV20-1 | SATRDFGL
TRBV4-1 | ASSQEGPYNSPLH